One and the same sample provided the 14 T cell receptor beta chains below, sequenced in a study of cytomegalovirus exposure and HLA in healthy donors. The PCR used 60 Vbeta and 13 Jbeta primers. Clones were sequenced by immunoSEQ multiplex PCR, and TCRdb holds only the in-frame ones, with some missing. The sample lists fewer than 150,000 clones; roughly 77% were seen once. Input material: PBMCs. The source of these receptors is a man over 45 in good health and CMV-seropositive.

The CDR3 region has the DNA TGTGCCAGCAGCCTTAACAGGGGCGCGGGTGAAAAACTGTTTTTT. It is translated as CASSLNRGAGEKLFF. This chain uses TRBV7-9 with TRBJ1-4; 7 bases map to TRBD1. The germline CDR1 and CDR2 sequences are SEHNR and FQNEAQ (reference sequence). The CDR3 extends over 15 amino acids. J gave up 7 bases and V 5 bases, and 10 bases lay outside the gene matches.

The V and J genes are TRBV6-1 and TRBJ1-1; D not certain. The V end lost 6 bases, the J end lost 6 bases, and 20 bases lay between the germline ends. This CDR3 comprises 15 residues. The germline CDR1 and CDR2 sequences are MNHNS and SASEGT. CDR3 in DNA: TGTGCCAGCAGCCTATCGCAGGTTGTGGGCGCTGAAGCTTTCTTT. Residues: CASSLSQVVGAEAFF.

The chain uses TRBV30 and TRBJ1-6; D remains unclear. Germline CDR1 and CDR2: GTSNPN and SVGIG (reference sequence). This CDR3 region has 17 residues. Trimming left V 2 bases short and J 7 bases short, with 21 bases between. Written as DNA, the CDR3 is TGTGCCTGGAGTAGCGGCAGTACCGAGCCGGGCAATTCACCCCTCCACTTT. Translation gives CAWSSGSTEPGNSPLHF.

The rearrangement uses TRBV2 and TRBJ2-7, with TRBD2 as a possible D gene (6 bases). Between the trimmed V and J ends, which lost 6 bases and 7 bases, there was a span of 10 bases. The CDR3 runs 11 residues. Looked up from germline, CDR1 is SNHLY and CDR2 is FYNNEI. The DNA for the CDR3 is TGTGCCAGCAGGGGCGCGGGGGAGCAGTACTTC. Encoded protein: CASRGAGEQYF.

The V and J genes are TRBV9 and TRBJ2-1; 11 nucleotides agree with TRBD2. There are 15 residues in the CDR3. Trimming removed 2 bases from V and 6 bases from J; junction bases left unmatched: 4. Germline V CDR1 and CDR2: SGDLS, YYNGEE. CDR3 sequence (DNA): TGTGCCAGCAGCGTTCTAGCGGGAGGTTTCAATGAGCAGTTCTTC. Translated: CASSVLAGGFNEQFF.

The rearrangement links TRBV2 to TRBJ2-3, with 8 bases aligning to TRBD1. The germline CDR1 and CDR2 sequences are SNHLY and FYNNEI. The CDR3 covers 16 residues. After removal of 4 bases from V and 4 bases from J, the junction contained 10 bases not matched to a gene. Here the CDR3 reads CASSVRPTGEADTQYF. The DNA for the CDR3 is TGTGCCAGCAGTGTGCGGCCGACAGGGGAAGCAGATACGCAGTATTTT.

This clone was observed a single time. In DNA form, the CDR3 reads TGCGCCAGCAGCTGGGTCTCTGGACTTTCCCCCTACGAGCAGTACTTC. Its protein product is CASSWVSGLSPYEQYF. This chain links TRBV5-1 with TRBJ2-7, with D perhaps matching TRBD2 (5 bases). Between the trimmed V and J ends, which lost 3 bases and 2 bases, there was a span of 18 bases. CDR3 length equals 16 residues. The germline gives CDR1 SGHRS, CDR2 YFSETQ.

The rearrangement joins TRBV30 to TRBJ1-3; TRBD1 is a possible D gene (6 bases). V was pared by 4 bases and J by 9 bases, with 25 bases between. The CDR3 spans 16 residues. Germline V lookup: CDR1 GTSNPN, CDR2 SVGIG (reference sequence). DNA of the CDR3: TGTGCCTGGACCCCCGCGGGGGGCCACTTTTGGGGCACCATATATTTT. This sequence encodes CAWTPAGGHFWGTIYF.

The genes are TRBV5-8 and TRBJ2-5, with D perhaps TRBD1 (5 bases). V lost 1 base and J 5 bases, leaving 12 bases between the germline ends. Germline loops: CDR1 SGHTS, CDR2 YDEGEE. The CDR3 length is 14 residues. CDR3 DNA: TGTGCCAGCAGCTTGACAGGAACCCAGGAGACCCAGTACTTC. Protein: CASSLTGTQETQYF.

The gene calls are TRBV11-2 and TRBJ1-4, with a possible D match to TRBD1 (5 bases). Germline V lookup: CDR1 SGHAT, CDR2 FQNNGV. Trimming left V 6 bases short and J 8 bases short, with 19 bases between. This CDR3 has 15 residues. Written as DNA, the CDR3 is TGTGCCAGCAGTCTAGATCACGGGGGTGGGGAAAAACTGTTTTTT. Amino acids: CASSLDHGGGEKLFF.

J is TRBJ2-7 and V is TRBV18; no reliable D call. CDR1 is KGHSH and CDR2 is LQKENI in the germline V gene. CDR3 length equals 16 residues. The V and J ends lost 0 bases and 1 base respectively, with 13 bases between them. The CDR3 here is CASSPPAGSRSYEQYF. DNA of the CDR3: TGTGCCAGCTCACCACCCGCAGGATCGAGATCCTACGAGCAGTACTTC.

The genes are TRBV7-8 and TRBJ1-2; D call uncertain. Germline CDR1 and CDR2: SGHVS and FQNEAQ. Trimming left V 5 bases short and J 2 bases short, with 9 bases between. The CDR3 has 13 amino acids. This CDR3 reads CASSPSENYGYTF. DNA of the CDR3: TGTGCCAGCAGCCCCTCAGAAAACTATGGCTACACCTTC.

The genes are TRBV30 and TRBJ1-1; D is ambiguous. V dropped 5 bases and J dropped 0 bases, with 13 bases sitting between them. The CDR3 consists of 14 residues. Germline loops: CDR1 GTSNPN, CDR2 SVGIG (reference sequence). This CDR3 is CAWLRGLMNTEAFF. The DNA of the CDR3 is TGTGCCTGGTTACGAGGACTTATGAACACTGAAGCTTTCTTT.

This sequence joins TRBV5-1 and TRBJ2-1; 10 bases fit TRBD1. Germline V gene data show CDR1 as SGHRS and CDR2 as YFSETQ. This CDR3 is 16 amino acids long. V was pared by 5 bases and J by 3 bases, with 8 bases of the junction left unmatched. The CDR3 here is CASSRDRGDLYNEQFF. CDR3 DNA: TGCGCCAGCAGTCGGGACAGGGGAGACCTCTACAATGAGCAGTTCTTC.